Listed below are T cell receptor beta chains from one sample, sequenced in a study of blood T cell repertoires in COVID-19. Here immunoSEQ multiplex PCR was the method, and the copy in TCRdb shows in-frame clones only, minus some. The table records a few hundred thousand clones, about 87% of them present only once. The specimen was peripheral blood. The origin of the receptors is a man aged 55-75 years who had recovered from COVID-19. Both conserved end residues are part of each CDR3. The D gene is left open where the match is weak. Part of the rows lack a size; the others show once, few, many or a class for expanded clones.

length | J | size | V | D | CDR3 | DNA
15 | TRBJ2-6 | . | TRBV6-5 | . | CASSKTESGANVLTF | TGTGCCAGCAGCAAGACAGAGTCTGGGGCCAACGTCCTGACTTTC
15 | TRBJ2-3 | once | TRBV6-2/TRBV6-3 | TRBD2 | CASSASTSGGDTQYF | TGTGCCAGCAGTGCCTCGACTAGCGGGGGGGATACGCAGTATTTT
14 | TRBJ2-1 | few | TRBV7-8 | . | CASSLGIPGNEQFF | TGTGCCAGCAGCTTAGGCATTCCAGGGAATGAGCAGTTCTTC
14 | TRBJ2-1 | . | TRBV6-5 | . | CASTTLAAGAKQFF | TGTGCCAGCACCACCCTGGCGGCGGGGGCCAAGCAGTTCTTC
14 | TRBJ1-6 | . | TRBV3-1/TRBV3-2 | TRBD1 | CASSPSLTGSPLHF | TGTGCCAGCAGCCCATCCTTGACAGGGTCACCCCTCCACTTT
15 | TRBJ1-2 | . | TRBV5-1 | . | CASRSTWDILYGYTF | TGCGCCAGCCGATCCACTTGGGACATCCTATATGGCTACACCTTC
18 | TRBJ2-3 | . | TRBV10-3 | TRBD2 | CAISESPGLAQRMDTQYF | TGTGCCATCAGTGAGTCGCCGGGACTAGCCCAAAGGATGGATACGCAGTATTTT
15 | TRBJ2-3 | . | TRBV7-2 | TRBD2 | CASSAWRESTDTQYF | TGTGCCAGCAGCGCCTGGCGGGAGAGCACAGATACGCAGTATTTT
15 | TRBJ2-3 | . | TRBV6-5 | . | CASRDPRVARDTQYF | TGTGCCAGCAGGGACCCGAGGGTAGCGAGGGATACGCAGTATTTT
16 | TRBJ2-5 | . | TRBV6-1 | TRBD2 | CASSEWLAGGQETQYF | TGTGCCAGCAGTGAATGGCTAGCGGGGGGACAAGAGACCCAGTACTTC
15 | TRBJ1-5 | . | TRBV15 | . | CATSREAGVGQPQHF | TGTGCCACCAGCAGAGAGGCAGGGGTCGGTCAGCCCCAGCATTTT
15 | TRBJ2-2 | . | TRBV9 | TRBD1 | CASRGGQGYTGELFF | TGTGCCAGCAGGGGGGGACAGGGCTACACCGGGGAGCTGTTTTTT
14 | TRBJ1-2 | . | TRBV27 | . | CASSALASSYGYTF | TGTGCCAGCAGTGCATTAGCCTCTTCTTATGGCTACACCTTC
12 | TRBJ1-2 | once | TRBV6-4 | . | CASSVTVYGYTF | TGTGCCAGCAGTGTGACAGTCTATGGCTACACCTTC
11 | TRBJ2-7 | . | TRBV29-1 | . | CSVGTTYEQYF | TGCAGCGTTGGAACAACCTACGAGCAGTACTTC
14 | TRBJ1-2 | . | TRBV28 | TRBD1 | CASGSTGLTYGYTF | TGTGCCAGCGGTTCGACAGGGCTTACCTATGGCTACACCTTC
17 | TRBJ2-1 | . | TRBV10-1 | TRBD2 | CASSEFQRGSSYNEQFF | TGCGCCAGCAGTGAGTTCCAGCGGGGAAGCTCCTACAATGAGCAGTTCTTC
15 | TRBJ1-2 | . | TRBV10-3 | TRBD1 | CAISESGTGGYGYTF | TGTGCCATCAGTGAGTCTGGGACAGGGGGTTATGGCTACACCTTC
13 | TRBJ2-7 | . | TRBV27 | . | CASSRRPSYEQYF | TGTGCCAGCAGTCGGAGGCCCTCCTACGAGCAGTACTTC
11 | TRBJ1-2 | . | TRBV28 | TRBD1 | CASGTGHGYTF | TGTGCCAGCGGGACAGGGCATGGCTACACCTTC
16 | TRBJ1-2 | . | TRBV9 | . | CASSVESAGANYGYTF | TGTGCCAGCAGCGTAGAGTCGGCGGGGGCAAACTATGGCTACACCTTC
14 | TRBJ1-1 | . | TRBV28 | TRBD1 | CASTTGGPGTEAFF | TGTGCCAGCACCACAGGGGGCCCGGGCACTGAAGCTTTCTTT
14 | TRBJ2-3 | . | TRBV5-5 | TRBD2 | CASSFSGVADTQYF | TGTGCCAGCAGCTTTAGCGGGGTGGCAGATACGCAGTATTTT
14 | TRBJ1-1 | . | TRBV28 | . | CASRPTGFNTEAFF | TGTGCCAGCAGGCCGACAGGTTTCAACACTGAAGCTTTCTTT
13 | TRBJ2-7 | . | TRBV25-1 | TRBD1 | CASSLTGSYEQYF | TGTGCCAGCAGTCTGACAGGGTCTTACGAGCAGTACTTC
14 | TRBJ1-4 | once | TRBV25-1 | . | CASSGGQGPEKLFF | TGTGCCAGCAGTGGGGGCCAGGGTCCTGAAAAACTGTTTTTT
12 | TRBJ1-1 | . | TRBV6-6 | . | CASILQGIEAFF | TGTGCCAGCATTCTACAGGGTATTGAAGCTTTCTTT
13 | TRBJ2-7 | . | TRBV27 | . | CASSWNSGLEQYF | TGTGCCAGCAGTTGGAATAGCGGCCTCGAGCAGTACTTC
16 | TRBJ2-1 | . | TRBV6-6 | TRBD2 | CASSTPGGGRAHEQFF | TGTGCCAGCAGCACCCCGGGGGGTGGGAGGGCACATGAGCAGTTCTTC
15 | TRBJ1-2 | . | TRBV7-2 | . | CASSQGTSLADGYTF | TGTGCCAGCAGCCAGGGGACCTCTTTAGCAGACGGCTACACCTTC
15 | TRBJ1-1 | few | TRBV7-2 | . | CASSLGAGGSTEAFF | TGTGCCAGCAGCTTGGGAGCGGGGGGCAGCACTGAAGCTTTCTTT
13 | TRBJ1-5 | . | TRBV6-4 | . | CASSDSPFGAQHF | TGTGCCAGCAGTGACTCCCCGTTTGGAGCCCAGCATTTT